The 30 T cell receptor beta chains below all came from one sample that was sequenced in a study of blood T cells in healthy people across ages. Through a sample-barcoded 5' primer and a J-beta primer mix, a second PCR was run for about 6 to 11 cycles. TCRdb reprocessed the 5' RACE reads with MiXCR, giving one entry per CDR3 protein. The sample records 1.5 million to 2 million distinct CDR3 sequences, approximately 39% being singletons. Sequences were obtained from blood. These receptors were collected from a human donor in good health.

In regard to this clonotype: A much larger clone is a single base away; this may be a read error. The CDR3 is CASSRTTSFGANVLTF. CDR3 nucleotide sequence: TGTGCCAGCAGCAGAACGACAAGCTTTGGGGCCAACGTCCTGACTTTC. V gene TRBV5-8 combines with J gene TRBJ2-6; D unresolved. V was cut by 4 bases and J by 3 bases, with 14 bases left in between. CDR1 is SGHTS and CDR2 is YDEGEE in the germline V gene. The CDR3 is made up of 16 amino acids.

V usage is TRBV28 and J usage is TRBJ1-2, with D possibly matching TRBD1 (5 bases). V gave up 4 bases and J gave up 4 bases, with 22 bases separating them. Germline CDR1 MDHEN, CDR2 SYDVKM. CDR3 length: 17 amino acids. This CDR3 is CASSSLRWDGVGYGYTF. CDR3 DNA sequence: TGTGCCAGCAGTTCATTACGGTGGGACGGTGTAGGCTATGGCTACACCTTC.

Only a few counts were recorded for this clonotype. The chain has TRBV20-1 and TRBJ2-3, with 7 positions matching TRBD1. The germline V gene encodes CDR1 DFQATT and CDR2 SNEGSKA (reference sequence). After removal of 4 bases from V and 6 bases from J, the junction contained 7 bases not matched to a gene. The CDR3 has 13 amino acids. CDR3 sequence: CSAIKRGLDTQYF. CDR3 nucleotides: TGCAGTGCTATCAAGAGGGGGCTTGATACGCAGTATTTT.

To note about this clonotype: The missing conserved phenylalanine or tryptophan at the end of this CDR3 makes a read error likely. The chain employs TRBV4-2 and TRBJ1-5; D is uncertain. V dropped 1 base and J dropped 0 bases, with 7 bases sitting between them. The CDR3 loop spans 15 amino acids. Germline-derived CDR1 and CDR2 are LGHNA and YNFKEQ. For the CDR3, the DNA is TGTGCCAGCAGCCAAGTTTACGATAGCAATCAGCCCCAGCATTTG. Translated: CASSQVYDSNQPQHL.

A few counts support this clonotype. In DNA, the CDR3 is TGTGCCAGCAGTTATCAAATGGAAGTGGACGAGCAGTACTTC. This codes for CASSYQMEVDEQYF. The V gene is TRBV6-2 or TRBV6-3, the J gene TRBJ2-7, with unresolved D. Between the trimmed V and J ends, which lost 3 bases and 5 bases, there was a span of 14 bases. Germline CDR1 and CDR2: MNHEY and SVGEGT. This CDR3 spans 14 amino acids.

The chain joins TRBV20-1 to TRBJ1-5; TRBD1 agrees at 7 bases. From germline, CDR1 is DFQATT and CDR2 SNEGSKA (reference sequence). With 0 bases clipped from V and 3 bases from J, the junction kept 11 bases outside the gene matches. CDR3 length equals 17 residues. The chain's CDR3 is CSARDWQGTDFNQPQHF. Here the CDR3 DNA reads TGCAGTGCTAGAGATTGGCAAGGGACAGACTTCAATCAGCCCCAGCATTTT.

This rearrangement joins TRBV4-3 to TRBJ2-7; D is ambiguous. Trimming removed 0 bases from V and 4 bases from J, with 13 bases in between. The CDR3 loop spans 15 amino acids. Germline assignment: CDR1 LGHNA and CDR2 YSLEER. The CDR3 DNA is TGCGCCAGCAGCCAAGATAGAGAAGATTTTTACGAGCAGTACTTC. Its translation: CASSQDREDFYEQYF.

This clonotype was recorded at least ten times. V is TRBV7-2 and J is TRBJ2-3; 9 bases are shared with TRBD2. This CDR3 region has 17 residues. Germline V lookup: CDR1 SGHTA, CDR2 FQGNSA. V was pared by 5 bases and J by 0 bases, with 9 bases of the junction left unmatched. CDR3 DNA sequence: TGTGCCAGCAGCGATGGGGCTAGCGGGACTAGCACAGATACGCAGTATTTT. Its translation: CASSDGASGTSTDTQYF. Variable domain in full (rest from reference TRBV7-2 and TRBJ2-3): GAGVSQSPSNKVTEKGKDVELRCDPISGHTALYWYRQSLGQGLEFLIYFQGNSAPDKSGLPSDRFSAERTGGSVSTLTIQRTQQEDSAVYLCASSDGASGTSTDTQYFGPGTRLTVL.

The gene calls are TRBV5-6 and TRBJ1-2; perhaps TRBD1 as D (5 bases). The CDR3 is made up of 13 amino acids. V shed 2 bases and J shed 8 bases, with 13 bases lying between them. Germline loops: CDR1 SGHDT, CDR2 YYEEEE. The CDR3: CASSLEGQEGYTF. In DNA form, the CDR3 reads TGTGCCAGCAGCTTAGAGGGGCAGGAGGGCTACACCTTC.

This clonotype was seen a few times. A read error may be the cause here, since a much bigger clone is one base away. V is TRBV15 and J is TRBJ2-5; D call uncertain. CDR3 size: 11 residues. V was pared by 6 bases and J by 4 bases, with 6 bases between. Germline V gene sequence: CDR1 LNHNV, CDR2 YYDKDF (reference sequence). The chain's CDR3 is CATSYRETQYF. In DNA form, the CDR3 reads TGTGCCACCAGTTACCGAGAGACCCAGTACTTC.

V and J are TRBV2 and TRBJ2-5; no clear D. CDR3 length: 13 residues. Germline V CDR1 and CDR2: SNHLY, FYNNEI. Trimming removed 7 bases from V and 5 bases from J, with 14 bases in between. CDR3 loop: CASTQNTGETQYF. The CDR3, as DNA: TGTGCCAGCACTCAGAACACGGGTGAGACCCAGTACTTC.

The CDR3 region has the DNA TGTGCCAGCAGTGTGAGGGGGGGGGATTACAATGAGCAGTTCTTC. Amino acid sequence: CASSVRGGDYNEQFF. The chain couples TRBV6-4 to TRBJ2-1; TRBD2 might be the D (7 bases). The germline CDR1 and CDR2 sequences are MRHNA and SNTAGT. V lost 4 bases and J 4 bases, leaving 14 bases between the germline ends. This CDR3 has 15 amino acids.

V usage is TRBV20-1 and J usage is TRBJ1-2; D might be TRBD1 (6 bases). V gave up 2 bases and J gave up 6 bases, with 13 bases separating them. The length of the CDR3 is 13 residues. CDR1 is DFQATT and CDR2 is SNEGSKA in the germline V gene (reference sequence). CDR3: CSARMGGQDGYTF. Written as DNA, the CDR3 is TGCAGTGCTAGAATGGGGGGGCAAGATGGCTACACCTTC.

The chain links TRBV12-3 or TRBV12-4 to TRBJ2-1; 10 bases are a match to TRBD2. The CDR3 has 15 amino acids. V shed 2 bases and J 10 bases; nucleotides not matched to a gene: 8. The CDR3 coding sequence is TGTGCCAGCAGTTTACCTAGCGGGAGCTCCTACGAGCAGTTCTTC. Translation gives CASSLPSGSSYEQFF.

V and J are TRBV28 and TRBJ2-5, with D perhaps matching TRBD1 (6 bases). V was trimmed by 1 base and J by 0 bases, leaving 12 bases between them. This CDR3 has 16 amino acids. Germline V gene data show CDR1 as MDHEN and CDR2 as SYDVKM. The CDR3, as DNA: TGTGCCAGCAGTTTATTAGCAGGGGAACACCAAGAGACCCAGTACTTC. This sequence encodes CASSLLAGEHQETQYF. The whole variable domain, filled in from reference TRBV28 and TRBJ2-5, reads DVKVTQSSRYLVKRTGEKVFLECVQDMDHENMFWYRQDPGLGLRLIYFSYDVKMKEKGDIPEGYSVSREKKERFSLILESASTNQTSMYLCASSLLAGEHQETQYFGPGTRLLVL.

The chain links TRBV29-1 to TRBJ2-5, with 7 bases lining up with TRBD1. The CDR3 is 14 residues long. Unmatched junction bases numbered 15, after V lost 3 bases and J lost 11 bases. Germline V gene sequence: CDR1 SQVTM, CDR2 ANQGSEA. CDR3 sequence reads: CSVDRGGSDNEQYF. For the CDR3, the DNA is TGCAGCGTTGATCGAGGGGGCTCCGACAATGAGCAGTACTTC.

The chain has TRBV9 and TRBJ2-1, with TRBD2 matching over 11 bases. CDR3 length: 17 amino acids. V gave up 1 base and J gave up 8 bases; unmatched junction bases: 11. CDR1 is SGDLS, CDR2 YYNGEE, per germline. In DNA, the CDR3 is TGTGCCAGCAGCGTACGGGTAGCGGGGGGGCAAGTGGATGAGCAGTTCTTC. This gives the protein CASSVRVAGGQVDEQFF.

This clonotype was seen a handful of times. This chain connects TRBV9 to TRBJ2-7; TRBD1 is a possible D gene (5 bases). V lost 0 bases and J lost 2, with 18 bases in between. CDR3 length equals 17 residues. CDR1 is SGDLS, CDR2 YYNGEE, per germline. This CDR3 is CASSVVTRTRVTYEQYF. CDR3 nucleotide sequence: TGTGCCAGCAGCGTAGTGACACGGACAAGGGTCACCTACGAGCAGTACTTC.

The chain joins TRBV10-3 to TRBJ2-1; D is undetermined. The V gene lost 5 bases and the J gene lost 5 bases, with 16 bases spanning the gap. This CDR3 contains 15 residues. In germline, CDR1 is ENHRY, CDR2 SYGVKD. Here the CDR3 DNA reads TGTGCCATCAGTTCCCTAGGAATGGCCAACAATGAGCAGTTCTTC. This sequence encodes CAISSLGMANNEQFF.

The CDR3 DNA is TGCGCCAGCAGCTTGGGGCCCCAGGGGGTTCCCAATCAGCCCCAGCATTTT. Translation: CASSLGPQGVPNQPQHF. V and J are TRBV5-1 and TRBJ1-5; 7 nucleotides align to TRBD1. The V gene's germline CDR1 is SGHRS and CDR2 YFSETQ. CDR3 length: 17 residues. The V gene end was trimmed by 0 bases and the J gene end by 3 bases; junction bases not matched to a gene: 9. Full variable domain (remainder filled in from reference TRBV5-1 and TRBJ1-5): KAGVTQTPRYLIKTRGQQVTLSCSPISGHRSVSWYQQTPGQGLQFLFEYFSETQRNKGNFPGRFSGRQFSNSRSEMNVSTLELGDSALYLCASSLGPQGVPNQPQHFGDGTRLSIL.

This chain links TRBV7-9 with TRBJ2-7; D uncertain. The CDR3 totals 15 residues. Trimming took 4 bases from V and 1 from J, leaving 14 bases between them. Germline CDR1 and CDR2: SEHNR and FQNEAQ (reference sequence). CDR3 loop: CASSSPGARSYEQYF. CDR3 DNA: TGTGCCAGCAGCTCCCCAGGAGCCCGGTCCTACGAGCAGTACTTC.

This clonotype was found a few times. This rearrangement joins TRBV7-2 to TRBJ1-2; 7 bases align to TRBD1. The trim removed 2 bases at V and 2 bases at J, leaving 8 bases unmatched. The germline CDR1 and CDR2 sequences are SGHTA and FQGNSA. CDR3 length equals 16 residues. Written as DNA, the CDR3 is TGTGCCAGCAGCTTATTAGGGACAGACCCAAACTATGGCTACACCTTC. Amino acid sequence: CASSLLGTDPNYGYTF.

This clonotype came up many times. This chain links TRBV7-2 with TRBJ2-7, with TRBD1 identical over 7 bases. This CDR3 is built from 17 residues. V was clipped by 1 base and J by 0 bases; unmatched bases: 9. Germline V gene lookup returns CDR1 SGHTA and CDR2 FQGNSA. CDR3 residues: CASSLVSLAGGSYEQYF. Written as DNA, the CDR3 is TGTGCCAGCAGCTTAGTGTCCCTGGCAGGGGGCTCCTACGAGCAGTACTTC.

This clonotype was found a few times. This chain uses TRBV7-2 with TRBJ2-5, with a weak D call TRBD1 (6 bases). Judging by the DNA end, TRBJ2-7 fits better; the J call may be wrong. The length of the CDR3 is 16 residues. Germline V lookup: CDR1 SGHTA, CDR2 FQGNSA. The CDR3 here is CASSLMTGLGSHEQYF. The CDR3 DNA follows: TGTGCCAGCAGCTTAATGACAGGCCTCGGGTCGCACGAGCAGTACTTC.

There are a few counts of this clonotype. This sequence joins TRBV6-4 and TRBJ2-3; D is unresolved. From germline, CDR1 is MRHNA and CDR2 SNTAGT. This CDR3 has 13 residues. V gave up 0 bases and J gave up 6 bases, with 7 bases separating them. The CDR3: CASSDSKLDTQYF. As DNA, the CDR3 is TGTGCCAGCAGTGACTCCAAGCTCGATACGCAGTATTTT.

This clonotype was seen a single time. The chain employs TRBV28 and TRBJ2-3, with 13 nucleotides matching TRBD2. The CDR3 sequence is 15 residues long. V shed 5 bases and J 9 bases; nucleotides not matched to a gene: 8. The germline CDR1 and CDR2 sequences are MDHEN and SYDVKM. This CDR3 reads CASSGGGLAGRTQYF. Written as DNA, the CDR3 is TGTGCCAGCAGTGGAGGGGGACTAGCGGGGAGGACGCAGTATTTT.

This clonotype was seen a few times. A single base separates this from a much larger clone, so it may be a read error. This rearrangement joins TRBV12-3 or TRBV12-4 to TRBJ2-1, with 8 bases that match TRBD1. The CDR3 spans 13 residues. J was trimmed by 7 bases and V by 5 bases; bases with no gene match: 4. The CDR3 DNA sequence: TGTGCCAGCAGTCCGGACAGGGCGAATGAGCAGTTCTTC. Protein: CASSPDRANEQFF.

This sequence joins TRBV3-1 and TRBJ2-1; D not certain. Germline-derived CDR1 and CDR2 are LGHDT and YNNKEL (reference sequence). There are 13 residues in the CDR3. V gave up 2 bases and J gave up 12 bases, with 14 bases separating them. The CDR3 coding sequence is TGTGCCAGCAGCCAAAGACAAAGCGTACGGCAGTTCTTC. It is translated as CASSQRQSVRQFF.

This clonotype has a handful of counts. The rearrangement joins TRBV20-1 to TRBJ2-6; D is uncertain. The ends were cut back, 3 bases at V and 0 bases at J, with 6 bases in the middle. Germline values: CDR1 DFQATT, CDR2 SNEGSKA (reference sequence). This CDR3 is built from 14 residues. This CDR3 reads CSASEVSGANVLTF. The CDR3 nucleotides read TGCAGTGCTAGCGAAGTCTCTGGGGCCAACGTCCTGACTTTC.

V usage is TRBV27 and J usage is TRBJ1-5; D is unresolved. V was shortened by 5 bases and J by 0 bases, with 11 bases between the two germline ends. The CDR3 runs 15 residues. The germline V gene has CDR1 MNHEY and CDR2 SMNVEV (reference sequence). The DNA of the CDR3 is TGTGCCAGCAGTCCTATTCTATATAGCAATCAGCCCCAGCATTTT. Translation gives CASSPILYSNQPQHF.